A single sample gave rise to the 26 T cell receptor beta chains below, sequenced in a study of early stage breast cancer tumors. Clones were sequenced by immunoSEQ multiplex PCR, and TCRdb holds only the in-frame ones, with some missing. The repertoire holds tens of thousands of clones, with 75% to 95% as singletons. Sample: blood. Source of these receptors: a person aged 70 to 85 with breast cancer.

The rearrangement uses TRBV29-1 and TRBJ2-5; D may be TRBD1 (5 bases). Trimming took 1 base from V and 3 from J, leaving 9 bases between them. The CDR3 consists of 13 residues. In germline, CDR1 is SQVTM, CDR2 ANQGSEA. The CDR3 protein is CSVEVTAKETQYF. The CDR3 DNA reads as TGCAGCGTTGAAGTGACAGCAAAAGAGACCCAGTACTTC.

The gene calls are TRBV28 and TRBJ1-5, with D uncertain. With 4 bases removed from V and 7 bases from J, the gap between germline ends came to 11 bases. The CDR3 loop spans 13 amino acids. The germline gives CDR1 MDHEN, CDR2 SYDVKM. CDR3 DNA sequence: TGTGCCAGCAGTTCCGGAGGGAAACAGCCCCAGCATTTT. Translating it yields CASSSGGKQPQHF.

This clone was recorded a few times. The chain employs TRBV9 and TRBJ1-2; D remains ambiguous. Germline V CDR1 and CDR2: SGDLS, YYNGEE. The CDR3 is made up of 15 amino acids. Trimming pared 3 bases from V and 0 bases from J, leaving 12 bases between. This CDR3 reads CASSAPAGANYGYTF. CDR3 nucleotides: TGTGCCAGCAGCGCCCCCGCGGGAGCTAACTATGGCTACACCTTC.

This clone came up once. The rearrangement links TRBV6-1 to TRBJ1-3, with 8 nucleotides matching TRBD1. The CDR3 has 15 residues. V lost 4 bases, J lost 2 bases, and 4 bases stayed unmatched. From germline, CDR1 is MNHNS and CDR2 SASEGT. The CDR3 region has the DNA TGTGCCAGCAGTGGCAGGGGGCCGGCTGGAAACACCATATATTTT. Translating gives CASSGRGPAGNTIYF.

This rearrangement joins TRBV4-3 to TRBJ2-7; TRBD2 aligns across 10 bases. J gave up 1 base and V 3 bases, and 3 bases lay outside the gene matches. Germline assignment: CDR1 LGHNA and CDR2 YSLEER. CDR3 length equals 15 residues. The CDR3 nucleotides read TGCGCCAGCAGCCAGACGACTAGCGGGTCCTACGAGCAGTACTTC. It encodes CASSQTTSGSYEQYF.

The chain is built from TRBV6-5 and TRBJ1-5; 7 nucleotides match TRBD1. V shed 5 bases and J 1 base; nucleotides not matched to a gene: 5. The CDR3 is 15 residues long. From germline, CDR1 is MNHEY and CDR2 SVGAGI. CDR3 DNA: TGTGCCAGCAGTCCCCGGGACAGAAGCAATCAGCCCCAGCATTTT. It translates to CASSPRDRSNQPQHF.

The chain recombines TRBV5-6 with TRBJ1-2, with 7 bases matching TRBD1. Germline CDR1 reads SGHDT; CDR2 reads YYEEEE. The junction had 4 bases not matched to a gene; V was cut back by 4 bases and J by 1 base. This CDR3 is built from 14 residues. CDR3 nucleotide sequence: TGTGCCAGCAGCGTGACAGGGCTTAACTATGGCTACACCTTC. As protein: CASSVTGLNYGYTF.

This sequence joins TRBV27 and TRBJ2-2; TRBD1 aligns across 8 bases. Germline V gives CDR1 MNHEY, CDR2 SMNVEV (reference sequence). J gave up 3 bases and V 2 bases, and 2 bases lay outside the gene matches. This CDR3 spans 15 amino acids. This chain's CDR3 is CASSLQGADTGELFF. The CDR3 coding sequence is TGTGCCAGCAGTTTACAGGGGGCGGACACCGGGGAGCTGTTTTTT.

The chain joins TRBV5-6 to TRBJ2-7; 9 bases are a match to TRBD1. Germline values: CDR1 SGHDT, CDR2 YYEEEE. This CDR3 has 13 residues. Unmatched junction bases numbered 8, after V lost 4 bases and J lost 9 bases. CDR3 sequence (DNA): TGTGCCAGCAGCGGATACAGGGGGCTGGGGCAGTACTTC. Its protein product is CASSGYRGLGQYF.

The chain links TRBV18 to TRBJ2-6, with D tentatively TRBD2 (5 bases). Trimming shortened V by 5 bases and J by 2 bases, and 7 bases separated the two germline ends. The CDR3 is 14 amino acids. Germline CDR1 is KGHSH and CDR2 is LQKENI. The CDR3 nucleotides read TGTGCCAGCTCAGCGGGTACTGGGGCCAACGTCCTGACTTTC. It yields the protein CASSAGTGANVLTF.

The rearrangement links TRBV29-1 to TRBJ2-1, with D possibly matching TRBD2 (7 bases). Germline V gene data show CDR1 as SQVTM and CDR2 as ANQGSEA. The CDR3 has 13 amino acids. Trimming pared 6 bases from V and 12 bases from J, leaving 21 bases between. The CDR3 loop is CSVQLGGGQLQFF. The DNA for the CDR3 is TGCAGCGTCCAATTGGGGGGGGGCCAATTGCAGTTCTTC.

The chain is built from TRBV7-9 and TRBJ1-2; D not resolved. V lost 4 bases, J lost 8 bases, and 23 bases lay in between. Germline V gene data show CDR1 as SEHNR and CDR2 as FQNEAQ (reference sequence). This CDR3 is 16 amino acids long. The CDR3 nucleotides are TGTGCCAGCAGCTCGGGCGGGCCCCCCTTTAAGTGGGGCTACACCTTC. Its translation is CASSSGGPPFKWGYTF.

The genes are TRBV7-2 and TRBJ2-6; D unclear. V was clipped by 1 base and J by 5 bases, with 9 bases between them. Per germline, CDR1 SGHTA and CDR2 FQGNSA. The CDR3 is 15 amino acids. CDR3 sequence: CASSLVGVWANVLTF. The CDR3 DNA sequence: TGTGCCAGCAGCTTAGTGGGCGTCTGGGCCAACGTCCTGACTTTC.

The chain links TRBV19 to TRBJ2-5, with D tentatively TRBD1 (6 bases). V was clipped by 5 bases and J by 2 bases, with 12 bases between them. CDR3 size: 14 residues. Germline V gene data show CDR1 as LNHDA and CDR2 as SQIVND (reference sequence). CDR3 protein: CASSPHRDQETQYF. CDR3 nucleotides: TGTGCCAGTAGTCCCCACAGGGATCAAGAGACCCAGTACTTC.

The CDR3: CASRPGGSNQPQHF. Written as DNA, the CDR3 is TGTGCCAGCAGGCCAGGGGGTAGCAATCAGCCCCAGCATTTT. This chain links TRBV6-5 with TRBJ1-5; 7 positions match TRBD1. Germline V gene data show CDR1 as MNHEY and CDR2 as SVGAGI. This CDR3 contains 14 residues. Trimming at V came to 6 bases and at J to 0 bases, leaving 2 bases not matched to a gene.

This clone was seen a single time. The gene calls are TRBV5-1 and TRBJ2-3; a possible D gene is TRBD1 (6 bases). The CDR3 has 16 residues. CDR1 and CDR2 from the germline V gene are SGHRS and YFSETQ. V was pared by 4 bases and J by 0 bases, with 15 bases between. CDR3 DNA sequence: TGCGCCAGCAGCCCCCAAAGGGGGTCTAGCACAGATACGCAGTATTTT. This codes for CASSPQRGSSTDTQYF.

The chain couples TRBV6-5 to TRBJ1-2, with D possibly TRBD1 on 5 matching bases. Germline CDR1 is MNHEY and CDR2 is SVGAGI. Trimming took 11 bases from V and 3 from J, leaving 16 bases between them. The CDR3 covers 13 residues. CDR3 amino acids: CAARPGSHYGYTF. The CDR3 region has the DNA TGTGCCGCCCGGCCAGGGTCCCACTATGGCTACACCTTC.

This clone was observed a single time. V and J are TRBV11-2 and TRBJ1-1, with 9 bases matching TRBD1. V was clipped by 1 base and J by 10 bases; unmatched bases: 10. The CDR3 runs to 15 residues. CDR1 and CDR2 from the germline V gene are SGHAT and FQNNGV. CDR3: CASSLARGQGIGAFF. The CDR3 bases are TGTGCCAGCAGCTTAGCAAGGGGACAGGGAATAGGAGCTTTCTTT.

This chain connects TRBV10-2 to TRBJ2-5; D is perhaps TRBD2 (6 bases). Germline V gives CDR1 WSHSY, CDR2 SAAADI. The CDR3 spans 16 residues. Trimming shortened V by 2 bases and J by 5 bases, and 18 bases separated the two germline ends. CDR3 DNA: TGCGCCAGCAGTGAGCAGAGAACTAGCTTCAGGGAGACCCAGTACTTC. Translated: CASSEQRTSFRETQYF.

The chain combines TRBV11-2 with TRBJ1-3; no firm D call. Germline assignment: CDR1 SGHAT and CDR2 FQNNGV. V shed 2 bases and J shed 0 bases, with 8 bases lying between them. There are 15 residues in the CDR3. CDR3 DNA: TGTGCCAGCAGCTTAAACGTAGACTCTGGAAACACCATATATTTT. Its translation is CASSLNVDSGNTIYF.

The chain links TRBV6-6 to TRBJ2-7, with TRBD2 matching 10 bases. Per germline, CDR1 MNHNY and CDR2 SVGAGI (reference sequence). The trim removed 4 bases at V and 3 bases at J, leaving 6 bases unmatched. The CDR3 is 15 amino acids. CDR3 region: CASSSGLAVGYEQYF. In DNA form, the CDR3 reads TGTGCCAGCAGTTCAGGACTAGCGGTAGGCTACGAGCAGTACTTC.

The gene calls are TRBV6-6 and TRBJ2-1; D is perhaps TRBD2 (6 bases). The CDR3 contains 14 residues. V dropped 4 bases and J dropped 5 bases, with 12 bases sitting between them. In germline, CDR1 is MNHNY, CDR2 SVGAGI (reference sequence). CDR3 in DNA: TGTGCCAGCAGTTTGCAGGCGGGGAACAATGAGCAGTTCTTC. Its translation is CASSLQAGNNEQFF.

The V call is TRBV5-4, the J call TRBJ2-1; D may be TRBD2 (6 bases). CDR3 length: 15 amino acids. The V gene lost 4 bases and the J gene lost 3 bases, with 14 bases spanning the gap. Germline values: CDR1 SGHNT, CDR2 YYREEE (reference sequence). The CDR3 region is CASSRRGGNYNEQFF. CDR3 in DNA: TGTGCCAGCAGCCGTAGGGGAGGTAACTACAATGAGCAGTTCTTC.

The chain carries TRBV30 and TRBJ2-7, with 8 bases matching TRBD2. Germline trimming cut 1 base from V and 6 bases from J; bases unmatched to any gene: 2. Germline V CDR1 and CDR2: GTSNPN, SVGIG (reference sequence). The CDR3 extends over 12 amino acids. DNA of the CDR3: TGTGCCTGGAGTGCCAGCGGGAGCGAGCAGTACTTC. Translating it yields CAWSASGSEQYF. The entire variable domain, with the rest obtained from reference TRBV30 and TRBJ2-7, is as follows: SQTIHQWPATLVQPVGSPLSLECTVEGTSNPNLYWYRQAAGRGLQLLFYSVGIGQISSEVPQNLSASRPQDRQFILSSKKLLLSDSGFYLCAWSASGSEQYFGPGTRLTVT.

Here the CDR3 reads CASRPGQATEAFF. CDR3 nucleotides: TGTGCCAGCAGACCGGGACAGGCCACTGAAGCTTTCTTT. The V gene is TRBV9, the J gene TRBJ1-1, with 8 bases lining up with TRBD1. The J segment lost 4 bases and the V segment lost 5 bases, leaving 4 bases of the junction unmatched. From germline, CDR1 is SGDLS and CDR2 YYNGEE. This CDR3 is 13 amino acids long.

The genes are TRBV7-6 and TRBJ2-1; D may be TRBD2 (7 bases). Per germline, CDR1 SGHVS and CDR2 FNYEAQ. CDR3 length equals 15 residues. The V and J ends lost 1 base and 7 bases respectively, with 14 bases between them. The CDR3 sequence is CASSLVAGAGNEQFF. CDR3 in DNA: TGTGCCAGCAGCTTAGTTGCGGGGGCAGGTAATGAGCAGTTCTTC.